The rows below give T cell receptor beta chains drawn from one sample of a study of shared clonotypes between healthy human individuals. Profiled with immunoSEQ multiplex PCR; TCRdb holds only in-frame clones, not every one. The sample carries roughly 1,100,000 clones, around four fifths recorded once. The sequencing sample was made of memory CD4+ T cells sorted from blood. These receptors all come from a man in his late teens or twenties in good health. Both conserved end residues are trimmed from each CDR3.

TRBV5-6 ASSLGRLNTEAF
TRBV7-2 ASSYGQGPGEQY
TRBV5-1 ASSLGGTLNGYT
TRBV5-1 ASSPRGAQDSPLH
TRBV7-9 ASSLEVGTSSGNTIY
TRBV4-2 ASSPVVGVYEQY
TRBV6-6 ASSTGTSREQY
TRBV5-1 ASSLEAGGELF
TRBV5-1 ASSFRVTNTGELF
TRBV30 AWTSDGYGYT
TRBV29-1 SVDEGFYTDTQY
TRBV28 ASSFTAPYEQY
TRBV30 AWSAGHYGYT
TRBV15 ATSRADNEQF
TRBV27 ASSLYSYRQETQY
TRBV18 ASSTGTVGNTIY
TRBV7-2 ASSLDQGALGGELF
TRBV10-3 AISGQGAGEKLF
TRBV9 ASSVAPLGGYGTGELF
TRBV10-3 AINGATVGRTYEQY
TRBV7-9 ASSGSSGSDSYNEQF
TRBV14 ASSSSGGQY
TRBV11-3 ASSPGQGAREQY
TRBV30 AFHRRTGEFSEAF
TRBV19 ASSIRGQIETYEQY
TRBV6-5 ASSSRGDSPLH
TRBV4-3 ASSQGNLGAQYNYGYT
TRBV18 ASSRSTGTSGRLSSYEQY
TRBV19 ASTRDRNSPLH